The rows below give T cell receptor beta chains drawn from one sample of a study of shared clonotypes between healthy human individuals. Measured with immunoSEQ multiplex PCR; TCRdb has only the in-frame clones, and not every one. The repertoire holds fewer than 850,000 clones, with about 96% as singletons. Input material: naive CD8+ T cells sorted from blood. All receptors come from a man aged 25 to 40 in good health. The CDR3 runs from the conserved cysteine through the conserved F or W. Fields, in order: clone size, J gene, V gene, D gene, CDR3 protein, CDR3 DNA. A D gene is named only where the DNA matches it firmly. Size is stated for part of the rows, as once, few or many counts, or as a class when the clone is expanded.

>NA|TRBJ2-7|TRBV14|NA
CASSQEIWRDEQYF
TGTGCCAGCAGCCAAGAGATCTGGCGGGACGAGCAGTACTTC
>NA|TRBJ1-2|TRBV9|TRBD1
CASRDRVYGYTF
TGTGCCAGCAGAGACAGGGTATATGGCTACACCTTC
>NA|TRBJ1-1|TRBV7-9|NA
CASSLGRRAFF
TGTGCCAGCAGCTTAGGTAGAAGGGCTTTCTTT
>NA|TRBJ2-5|TRBV7-9|NA
CASESINRGFSETQYF
TGTGCCAGCGAGTCCATTAACCGGGGATTTTCGGAGACCCAGTACTTC
>NA|TRBJ1-2|TRBV29-1|NA
CSVEGLFNEGNYGYTF
TGCAGCGTTGAAGGCCTTTTTAATGAGGGGAACTATGGCTACACCTTC
>NA|TRBJ1-4|TRBV2|NA
CASSEWVVEKLFF
TGTGCCAGCAGTGAATGGGTAGTTGAAAAACTGTTTTTT
>NA|TRBJ1-3|TRBV7-9|NA
CASSLAATRLGNTIYF
TGTGCCAGCAGCTTAGCAGCGACAAGGTTAGGGAACACCATATATTTT
>NA|TRBJ1-2|TRBV5-1|NA
CASSLGEAGYGYTF
TGCGCCAGCAGCTTGGGAGAGGCAGGCTATGGCTACACCTTC
>NA|TRBJ2-7|TRBV11-2|NA
CASSLYRQGGQVYEQYF
TGTGCCAGCAGCTTATATAGGCAAGGGGGTCAGGTCTACGAGCAGTACTTC
>NA|TRBJ2-5|TRBV29-1|TRBD2
CSVEDPTLADEEAQYF
TGCAGCGTTGAAGATCCCACACTAGCGGACGAAGAGGCCCAGTACTTC
>NA|TRBJ1-1|TRBV7-9|TRBD1
CASSYTTGGIANTEAFF
TGTGCCAGCAGCTATACGACAGGGGGCATCGCGAACACTGAAGCTTTCTTT
>NA|TRBJ2-7|TRBV7-6|TRBD2
CASSRAGDPSYEQYF
TGTGCCAGCAGCAGGGCGGGGGACCCCTCCTACGAGCAGTACTTC
>NA|TRBJ2-7|TRBV7-2|TRBD1
CASSLPRDRGDYEQYF
TGTGCCAGCAGCTTACCCCGGGACAGGGGGGACTACGAGCAGTACTTC
>once|TRBJ1-1|TRBV2|TRBD1
CASQRGHGTEAFF
TGTGCCTCCCAAAGGGGGCATGGCACTGAAGCTTTCTTT
>NA|TRBJ2-3|TRBV25-1|NA
CASSGLGASDTQYF
TGTGCCAGCAGTGGCCTAGGGGCTTCAGATACGCAGTATTTT
>NA|TRBJ2-2|TRBV11-2|NA
CASSSPLQGVTSGELFF
TGTGCCAGCAGCTCGCCCCTGCAGGGAGTTACTTCCGGGGAGCTGTTTTTT
>NA|TRBJ2-2|TRBV11-3|NA
CASSLGPEVENTGELFF
TGTGCCAGCAGCTTAGGCCCCGAAGTAGAGAACACCGGGGAGCTGTTTTTT
>NA|TRBJ2-3|TRBV5-6|TRBD1
CASSLEQGMADTQYF
TGTGCCAGCAGCTTAGAACAGGGGATGGCAGATACGCAGTATTTT
>NA|TRBJ2-2|TRBV9|NA
CASSVGNANTGELFF
TGTGCCAGCAGCGTGGGAAACGCGAACACCGGGGAGCTGTTTTTT
>once|TRBJ2-7|TRBV4-1|NA
CASSQREIVENTQQYF
TGCGCCAGCAGCCAGCGCGAGATTGTGGAAAATACTCAGCAGTACTTC
>NA|TRBJ2-5|TRBV11-2|NA
CASSSYSGWDQYF
TGTGCCAGCAGCTCCTATTCGGGATGGGACCAGTACTTC
>once|TRBJ2-7|TRBV7-2|NA
CASRGTTGSIYEQYF
TGTGCCAGCAGAGGGACAACAGGGAGTATCTACGAGCAGTACTTC
>NA|TRBJ2-1|TRBV28|TRBD1
CASKTLGQGNEQFF
TGTGCCAGCAAAACTTTAGGACAGGGTAATGAGCAGTTCTTC
>NA|TRBJ1-3|TRBV7-9|NA
CASSPQTGWGNTIYF
TGTGCCAGCAGCCCCCAGACAGGTTGGGGAAACACCATATATTTT
>NA|TRBJ2-7|TRBV14|NA
CASSQIAQSSYEQYF
TGTGCCAGCAGCCAAATAGCGCAAAGCTCCTACGAGCAGTACTTC
>NA|TRBJ2-2|TRBV5-8|NA
CASSSGTGRTAGELFF
TGTGCCAGCAGCTCGGGGACGGGGCGTACCGCCGGGGAGCTGTTTTTT
>NA|TRBJ2-7|TRBV13|TRBD1
CASSSSGTGVYEQYF
TGTGCCAGCAGCTCCTCCGGGACAGGGGTCTACGAGCAGTACTTC
>NA|TRBJ2-7|TRBV29-1|TRBD1
CSVAGQGYEQYF
TGCAGCGTTGCGGGACAGGGCTACGAGCAGTACTTC
>NA|TRBJ2-5|TRBV7-9|TRBD1
CATGTDTQETQYF
TGTGCCACCGGGACAGACACCCAAGAGACCCAGTACTTC
>NA|TRBJ2-7|TRBV27|TRBD1
CASSLGTGEVYEQYF
TGTGCCAGCAGTTTAGGGACAGGGGAGGTCTACGAGCAGTACTTC
>NA|TRBJ2-7|TRBV7-9|TRBD2
CASSPPGTGGLAGVVEQYF
TGTGCCAGCAGCCCTCCCGGGACAGGGGGACTAGCGGGAGTTGTCGAGCAGTACTTC
>NA|TRBJ1-5|TRBV7-9|NA
CASTSGSPSGNQPQHF
TGTGCCAGCACCTCGGGCTCCCCCAGTGGGAATCAGCCCCAGCATTTT
>NA|TRBJ1-1|TRBV25-1|NA
CASSYKWENTEAFF
TGTGCCAGCAGTTATAAGTGGGAGAACACTGAAGCTTTCTTT
>NA|TRBJ2-1|TRBV27|TRBD1
CASSSRDRGYNEQFF
TGTGCCAGCAGTTCCCGGGACAGGGGTTACAATGAGCAGTTCTTC
>NA|TRBJ2-7|TRBV4-3|TRBD2
CASSPLAGGGYEQYF
TGCGCCAGCAGTCCTTTAGCGGGAGGAGGATACGAGCAGTACTTC
>once|TRBJ2-2|TRBV6-5|TRBD2
CASSWIAGEYTGELFF
TGTGCCAGCAGTTGGATAGCGGGAGAGTACACCGGGGAGCTGTTTTTT
>NA|TRBJ2-7|TRBV27|NA
CASSLFGQRSRLSYEQYF
TGTGCCAGCAGTTTATTCGGACAGCGAAGCAGACTCTCCTACGAGCAGTACTTC
>NA|TRBJ2-1|TRBV6-1|TRBD1
CASRAGTVPNEQFF
TGTGCCAGCAGAGCCGGGACAGTCCCCAATGAGCAGTTCTTC
>NA|TRBJ2-7|TRBV11-2|NA
CASSLSSAWEQYF
TGTGCCAGCAGCTTATCATCGGCGTGGGAGCAGTACTTC
>NA|TRBJ2-5|TRBV29-1|NA
CSVPEGPETQYF
TGCAGCGTCCCAGAGGGTCCAGAGACCCAGTACTTC